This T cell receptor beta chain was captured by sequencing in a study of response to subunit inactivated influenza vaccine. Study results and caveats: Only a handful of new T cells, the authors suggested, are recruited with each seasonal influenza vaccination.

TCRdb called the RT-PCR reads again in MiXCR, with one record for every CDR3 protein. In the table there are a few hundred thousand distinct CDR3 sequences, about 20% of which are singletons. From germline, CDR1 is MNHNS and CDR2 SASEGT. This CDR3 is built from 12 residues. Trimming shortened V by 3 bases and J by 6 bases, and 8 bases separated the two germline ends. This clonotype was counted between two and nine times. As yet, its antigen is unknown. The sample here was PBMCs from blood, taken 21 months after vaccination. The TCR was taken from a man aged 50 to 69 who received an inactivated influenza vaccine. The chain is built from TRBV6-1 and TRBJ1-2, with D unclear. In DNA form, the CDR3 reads TGTGCCAGCAGTGATTTCGGTGATGGCTACACCTTC. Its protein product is CASSDFGDGYTF.